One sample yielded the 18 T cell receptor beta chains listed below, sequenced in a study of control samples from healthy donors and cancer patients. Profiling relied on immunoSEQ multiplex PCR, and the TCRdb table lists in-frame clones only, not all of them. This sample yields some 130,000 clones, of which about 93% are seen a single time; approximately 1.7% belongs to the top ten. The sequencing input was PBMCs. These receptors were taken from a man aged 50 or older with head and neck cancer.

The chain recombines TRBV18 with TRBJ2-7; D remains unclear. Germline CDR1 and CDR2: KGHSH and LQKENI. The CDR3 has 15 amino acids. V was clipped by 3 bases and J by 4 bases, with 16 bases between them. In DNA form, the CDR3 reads TGTGCCAGCTCACCCCCGGGCCAGGCCCTGTACGAGCAGTACTTC. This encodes CASSPPGQALYEQYF.

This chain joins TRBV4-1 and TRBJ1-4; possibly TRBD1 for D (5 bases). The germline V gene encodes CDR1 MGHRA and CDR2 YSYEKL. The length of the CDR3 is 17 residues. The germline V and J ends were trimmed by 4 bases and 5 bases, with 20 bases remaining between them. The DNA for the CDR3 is TGCGCCAGCAGCCTCCCGAGTCTGGGGCGGCGGAATGAAAAACTGTTTTTT. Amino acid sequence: CASSLPSLGRRNEKLFF.

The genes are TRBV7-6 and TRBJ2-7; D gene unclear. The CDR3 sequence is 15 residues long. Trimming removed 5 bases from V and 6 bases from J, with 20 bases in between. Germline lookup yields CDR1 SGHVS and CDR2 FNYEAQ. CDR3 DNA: TGTGCCAGCAGCCCGGTAGGTTACTCCGTGGGCGAGCAGTACTTC. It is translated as CASSPVGYSVGEQYF. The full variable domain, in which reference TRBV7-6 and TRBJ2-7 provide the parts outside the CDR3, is GAGVSQSPRYKVTKRGQDVALRCDPISGHVSLYWYRQALGQGPEFLTYFNYEAQQDKSGLPNDRFSAERPEGSISTLTIQRTEQRDSAMYRCASSPVGYSVGEQYFGPGTRLTVT.

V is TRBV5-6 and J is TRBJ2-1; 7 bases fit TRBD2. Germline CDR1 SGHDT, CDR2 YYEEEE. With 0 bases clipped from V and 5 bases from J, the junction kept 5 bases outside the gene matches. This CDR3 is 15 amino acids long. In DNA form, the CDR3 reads TGTGCCAGCAGCTTGGTGGCTAGCGGTAACAATGAGCAGTTCTTC. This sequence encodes CASSLVASGNNEQFF.

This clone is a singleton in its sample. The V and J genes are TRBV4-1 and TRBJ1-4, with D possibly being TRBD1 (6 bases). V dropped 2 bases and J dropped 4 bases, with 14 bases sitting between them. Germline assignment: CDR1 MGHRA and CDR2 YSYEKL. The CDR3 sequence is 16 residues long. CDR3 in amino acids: CASSQWQAGDNEKLFF. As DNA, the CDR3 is TGCGCCAGCAGCCAATGGCAGGCAGGGGATAATGAAAAACTGTTTTTT.

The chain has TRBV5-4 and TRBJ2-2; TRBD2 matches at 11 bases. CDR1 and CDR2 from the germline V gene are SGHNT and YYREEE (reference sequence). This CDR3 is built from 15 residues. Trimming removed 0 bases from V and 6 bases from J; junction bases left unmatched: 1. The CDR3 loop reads CASSLALAGAGELFF. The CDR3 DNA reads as TGTGCCAGCAGCTTGGCACTAGCGGGGGCCGGGGAGCTGTTTTTT.

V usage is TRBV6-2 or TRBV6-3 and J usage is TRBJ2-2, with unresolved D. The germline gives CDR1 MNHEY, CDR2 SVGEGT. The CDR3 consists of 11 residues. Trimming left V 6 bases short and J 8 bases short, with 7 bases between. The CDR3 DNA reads TGTGCCAGCAGCGATGAGGGGGAGCTGTTTTTT. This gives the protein CASSDEGELFF.

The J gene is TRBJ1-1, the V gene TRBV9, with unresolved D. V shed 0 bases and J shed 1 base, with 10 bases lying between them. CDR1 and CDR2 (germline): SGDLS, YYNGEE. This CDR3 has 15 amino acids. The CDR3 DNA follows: TGTGCCAGCAGCGTAGTAGGCGCGGCGAACACTGAAGCTTTCTTT. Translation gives CASSVVGAANTEAFF.

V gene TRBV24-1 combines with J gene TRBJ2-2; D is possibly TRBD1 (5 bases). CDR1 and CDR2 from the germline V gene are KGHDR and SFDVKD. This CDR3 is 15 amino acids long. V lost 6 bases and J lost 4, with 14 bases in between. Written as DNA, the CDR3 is TGTGCCACCAGTCGGTCAGGGTCGTCCACCGGGGAGCTGTTTTTT. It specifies CATSRSGSSTGELFF.

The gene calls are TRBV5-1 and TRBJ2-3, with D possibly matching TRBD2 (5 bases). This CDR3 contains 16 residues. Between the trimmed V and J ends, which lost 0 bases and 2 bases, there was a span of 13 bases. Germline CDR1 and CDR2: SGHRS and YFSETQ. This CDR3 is CASSLGVELVTDTQYF. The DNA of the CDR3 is TGCGCCAGCAGCTTGGGGGTCGAACTAGTCACAGATACGCAGTATTTT.

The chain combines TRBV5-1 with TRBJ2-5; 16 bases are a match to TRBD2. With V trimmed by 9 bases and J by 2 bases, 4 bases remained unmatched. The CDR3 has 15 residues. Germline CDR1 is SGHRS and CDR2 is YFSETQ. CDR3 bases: TGCGCCACTAAGGGACTAGCGGGGGGGCAAGAGACCCAGTACTTC. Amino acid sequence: CATKGLAGGQETQYF.

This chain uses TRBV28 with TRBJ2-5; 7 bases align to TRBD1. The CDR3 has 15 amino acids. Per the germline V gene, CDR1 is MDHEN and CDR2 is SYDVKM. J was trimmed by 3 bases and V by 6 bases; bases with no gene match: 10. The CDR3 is CASSSPGGSKETQYF. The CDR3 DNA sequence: TGTGCCAGCAGCTCCCCAGGGGGTTCGAAAGAGACCCAGTACTTC. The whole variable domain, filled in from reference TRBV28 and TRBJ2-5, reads DVKVTQSSRYLVKRTGEKVFLECVQDMDHENMFWYRQDPGLGLRLIYFSYDVKMKEKGDIPEGYSVSREKKERFSLILESASTNQTSMYLCASSSPGGSKETQYFGPGTRLLVL.

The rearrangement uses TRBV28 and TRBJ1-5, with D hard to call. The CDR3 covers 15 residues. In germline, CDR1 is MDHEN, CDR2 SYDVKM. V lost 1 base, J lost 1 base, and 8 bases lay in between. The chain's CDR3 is CASSLSGGSNQPQHF. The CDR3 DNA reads TGTGCCAGCAGTTTATCGGGTGGCAGCAATCAGCCCCAGCATTTT.

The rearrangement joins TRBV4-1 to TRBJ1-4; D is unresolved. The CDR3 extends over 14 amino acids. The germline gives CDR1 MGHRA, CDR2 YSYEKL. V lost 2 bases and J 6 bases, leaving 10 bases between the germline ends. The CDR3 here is CASSQNSLYEKLFF. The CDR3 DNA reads TGCGCCAGCAGCCAAAATTCGCTCTATGAAAAACTGTTTTTT.

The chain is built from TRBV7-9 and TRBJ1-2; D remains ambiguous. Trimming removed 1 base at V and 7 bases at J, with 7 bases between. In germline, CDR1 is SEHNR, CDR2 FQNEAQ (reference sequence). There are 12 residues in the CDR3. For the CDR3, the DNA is TGTGCCAGCAGCTTAGTAGGATCTGGCTACACCTTC. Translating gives CASSLVGSGYTF.

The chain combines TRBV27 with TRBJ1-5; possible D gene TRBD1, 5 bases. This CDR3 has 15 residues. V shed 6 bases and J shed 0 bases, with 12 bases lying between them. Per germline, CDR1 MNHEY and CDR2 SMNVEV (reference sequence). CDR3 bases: TGTGCCAGCAGCCCCAGGGTTAGTAGCAATCAGCCCCAGCATTTT. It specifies CASSPRVSSNQPQHF.

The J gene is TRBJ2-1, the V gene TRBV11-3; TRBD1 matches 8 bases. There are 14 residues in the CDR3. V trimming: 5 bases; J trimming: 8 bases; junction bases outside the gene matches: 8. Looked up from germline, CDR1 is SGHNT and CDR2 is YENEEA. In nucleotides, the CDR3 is TGTGCCAGCAGCCGAAGGGGACAGGTCGATGAGCAGTTCTTC. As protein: CASSRRGQVDEQFF.

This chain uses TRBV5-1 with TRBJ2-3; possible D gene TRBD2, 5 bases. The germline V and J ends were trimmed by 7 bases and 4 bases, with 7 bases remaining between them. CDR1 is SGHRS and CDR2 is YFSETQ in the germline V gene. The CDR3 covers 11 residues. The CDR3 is CASGLSDTQYF. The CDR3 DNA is TGCGCCAGCGGACTCTCAGATACGCAGTATTTT.